This passage covers 15 T cell receptor beta chains from one sample sequenced in a study of blood T cell repertoires in COVID-19. Generated by immunoSEQ multiplex PCR, the TCRdb table keeps only in-frame clones and is missing some. The sample includes about 51,000 clones, roughly 88% seen only once; the top ten take around 2.7%. Sequences were obtained from peripheral blood. These TCRs come from a man aged 45-65 years with active COVID-19.

V gene TRBV30 combines with J gene TRBJ2-7, with TRBD1 matching over 7 bases. From germline, CDR1 is GTSNPN and CDR2 SVGIG (reference sequence). The J segment lost 2 bases and the V segment lost 6 bases, leaving 4 bases of the junction unmatched. The CDR3 totals 12 residues. CDR3 residues: CACRQGAYEQYV. The CDR3 bases are TGTGCCTGTCGACAGGGCGCCTACGAGCAGTACGTC.

The chain employs TRBV2 and TRBJ1-6, with a tentative D call TRBD1 (5 bases). Germline V CDR1 and CDR2: SNHLY, FYNNEI. The CDR3 runs to 14 residues. V was clipped by 4 bases and J by 6 bases, with 10 bases between them. The CDR3 loop is CASSGTQLNSPLHF. In DNA form, the CDR3 reads TGTGCCAGCAGTGGGACACAACTTAATTCACCCCTCCACTTT.

The V gene is TRBV11-2, the J gene TRBJ2-1, with 8 bases that match TRBD1. Germline V gene data show CDR1 as SGHAT and CDR2 as FQNNGV. V lost 2 bases to trimming and J lost 7 bases; unmatched junction nucleotides: 7. This CDR3 comprises 15 residues. The CDR3 DNA sequence: TGTGCCAGCAGCTTACGTAGGACAGGGAGGAATGAGCAGTTCTTC. Its translation is CASSLRRTGRNEQFF.

This rearrangement joins TRBV7-2 to TRBJ1-4; 8 nucleotides match TRBD1. The germline V gene encodes CDR1 SGHTA and CDR2 FQGNSA. The CDR3 extends over 16 amino acids. J was trimmed by 6 bases and V by 5 bases; bases with no gene match: 11. CDR3 amino acids: CASSTGGGVGDEKLFF. In DNA, the CDR3 is TGTGCCAGCAGCACAGGGGGGGGAGTCGGGGATGAAAAACTGTTTTTT.

V and J are TRBV29-1 and TRBJ1-1, with D possibly being TRBD1 (6 bases). The CDR3 is 13 residues long. V was trimmed by 7 bases and J by 3 bases, leaving 15 bases between them. Germline V gene data show CDR1 as SQVTM and CDR2 as ANQGSEA. CDR3 sequence: CSAGRTVDTEAFF. The DNA of the CDR3 is TGCAGCGCAGGACGGACAGTTGACACTGAAGCTTTCTTT.

In DNA, the CDR3 is TGTGCCATCAGTTCTAGCCTAGGGACAGGGAATGGGCAGTACTTC. Translation: CAISSSLGTGNGQYF. The rearrangement uses TRBV10-3 and TRBJ2-7; 9 nucleotides align to TRBD1. The CDR3 spans 15 residues. V shed 5 bases and J 9 bases; nucleotides not matched to a gene: 14. The germline V gene has CDR1 ENHRY and CDR2 SYGVKD.

V and J are TRBV3-1 (or the pseudogene TRBV3-2) and TRBJ2-1; 10 bases align to TRBD2. CDR3 length: 17 residues. The V gene's germline CDR1 is LGHDT and CDR2 YNNKEL (reference sequence). Germline trimming cut 4 bases from V and 8 bases from J; bases unmatched to any gene: 14. For the CDR3, the DNA is TGTGCCAGCAGCCTCCGGCTACAAGCGGGAGGGCCAGATGAGCAGTTCTTC. Translating gives CASSLRLQAGGPDEQFF.

The chain links TRBV4-3 to TRBJ2-2, with a tentative D call TRBD1 (8 bases). The CDR3 runs to 18 residues. CDR1 LGHNA and CDR2 YSLEER come from the germline V gene. V shed 1 base and J shed 4 bases, with 19 bases lying between them. The chain's CDR3 is CASSQANRGGGLTGELFF. CDR3 nucleotides: TGCGCCAGCAGCCAAGCAAACAGGGGGGGAGGCCTCACCGGGGAGCTGTTTTTT.

V is TRBV19 and J is TRBJ2-7; 14 bases map to TRBD2. Per germline, CDR1 LNHDA and CDR2 SQIVND (reference sequence). The V gene end was trimmed by 4 bases and the J gene end by 6 bases; junction bases not matched to a gene: 20. CDR3 length: 20 amino acids. In DNA, the CDR3 is TGTGCCAGTAGTACCCCGGGACTAGCGGGAGAGGAAATAGGCCAGTCCGAGCAGTACGTC. Protein: CASSTPGLAGEEIGQSEQYV.

The chain combines TRBV5-6 with TRBJ2-7; 9 bases line up with TRBD1. CDR3 length equals 16 residues. Unmatched junction bases numbered 15, after V lost 4 bases and J lost 7 bases. Germline V CDR1 and CDR2: SGHDT, YYEEEE. CDR3 sequence reads: CASSRWGQGALGEQYV. CDR3 DNA sequence: TGTGCCAGCAGCCGATGGGGACAGGGCGCCCTCGGGGAGCAGTACGTC.

This sequence joins TRBV28 and TRBJ1-1; tentative D call: TRBD1 (6 bases). CDR3 size: 13 residues. Trimming took 6 bases from V and 0 from J, leaving 8 bases between them. The V gene's germline CDR1 is MDHEN and CDR2 SYDVKM. The CDR3 sequence: CASSRTVNTEAFF. CDR3 DNA: TGTGCCAGCAGCCGGACAGTGAACACTGAAGCTTTCTTT. The variable domain in full, completed from reference TRBV28 and TRBJ1-1, reads DVKVTQSSRYLVKRTGEKVFLECVQDMDHENMFWYRQDPGLGLRLIYFSYDVKMKEKGDIPEGYSVSREKKERFSLILESASTNQTSMYLCASSRTVNTEAFFGQGTRLTVV.

The gene calls are TRBV6-5 and TRBJ1-3, with unresolved D. CDR1 is MNHEY and CDR2 is SVGAGI in the germline V gene. V dropped 4 bases and J dropped 0 bases, with 13 bases sitting between them. The CDR3 covers 16 residues. The chain's CDR3 is CASSFSSSHSGNTIYF. The CDR3 DNA reads as TGTGCCAGCAGTTTTAGTAGCAGTCACTCTGGAAACACCATATATTTT.

The sample holds a few counts of this clone. The chain combines TRBV11-1 with TRBJ2-3; the D gene is possibly TRBD2 (6 bases). V lost 5 bases to trimming and J lost 2 bases, with 11 bases between them. The CDR3 is 14 amino acids. Germline CDR1 reads SGHAT; CDR2 reads FQDESV (reference sequence). In DNA form, the CDR3 reads TGTGCCAGCAGCCGGGACTTTCCCACAGATACGCAGTATTTT. Encoded protein: CASSRDFPTDTQYF.

CDR3 nucleotide sequence: TGTGCCAGCAGCTTAGCGGGGACGGGACTAAAGATCACAGATACGCAGTATTTT. This codes for CASSLAGTGLKITDTQYF. This chain joins TRBV7-2 and TRBJ2-3; 7 bases line up with TRBD2. V was pared by 0 bases and J by 2 bases, with 11 bases of the junction left unmatched. Looked up from germline, CDR1 is SGHTA and CDR2 is FQGNSA. The CDR3 is 18 residues long. Full variable domain (remainder filled in from reference TRBV7-2 and TRBJ2-3): GAGVSQSPSNKVTEKGKDVELRCDPISGHTALYWYRQSLGQGLEFLIYFQGNSAPDKSGLPSDRFSAERTGGSVSTLTIQRTQQEDSAVYLCASSLAGTGLKITDTQYFGPGTRLTVL.

The rearrangement uses TRBV7-2 and TRBJ1-3; D gene uncertain. Germline CDR1 is SGHTA and CDR2 is FQGNSA. Trimming left V 0 bases short and J 0 bases short, with 3 bases between. CDR3 size: 14 residues. In DNA form, the CDR3 reads TGTGCCAGCAGCTTAGCCAACTCTGGAAACACCATATATTTT. Its translation is CASSLANSGNTIYF.